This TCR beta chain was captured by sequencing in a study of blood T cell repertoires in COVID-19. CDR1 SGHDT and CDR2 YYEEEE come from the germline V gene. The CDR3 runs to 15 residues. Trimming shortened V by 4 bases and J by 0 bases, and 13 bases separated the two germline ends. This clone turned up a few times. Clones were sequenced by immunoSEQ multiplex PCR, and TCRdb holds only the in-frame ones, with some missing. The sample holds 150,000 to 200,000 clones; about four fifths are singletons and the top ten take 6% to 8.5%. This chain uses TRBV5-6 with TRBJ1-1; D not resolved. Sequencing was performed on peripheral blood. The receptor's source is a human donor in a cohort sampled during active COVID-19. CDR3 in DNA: TGTGCCAGCAGCCGTTACAGCCGATTGAACACTGAAGCTTTCTTT. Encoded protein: CASSRYSRLNTEAFF.